These T cell receptor beta chains were read from a single sample in a study of blood T cell repertoires in COVID-19. Some clones are missing from TCRdb's copy, which holds only in-frame ones; the method was immunoSEQ multiplex PCR. The data hold 100,000 to 130,000 clones, with just over 90% observed a single time. Material: peripheral blood. The receptor source for this set is a young woman with acute or convalescent COVID-19. CDR3s include the opening cysteine and the closing phenylalanine or tryptophan. Each record gives: CDR3 protein, CDR3 DNA, J gene, clone size, D gene, V gene. The D gene is left open where the match is weak. Not all rows give a size; the values are once, few, many and, for expanded clones, a class.

CDR3: CASSQDLGGSVTDTQYF
DNA: TGCGCCAGCAGCCAAGATCTAGGGGGTAGTGTAACAGATACGCAGTATTTT
J: TRBJ2-3
size: -
D: -
V: TRBV4-3

CDR3: CASSSLGTSGYYTDTQYF
DNA: TGTGCCAGCAGTTCCCTAGGTACTAGCGGGTATTACACAGATACGCAGTATTTT
J: TRBJ2-3
size: -
D: TRBD2
V: TRBV28

CDR3: CSARAAYEQYF
DNA: TGCAGTGCTAGAGCAGCCTACGAGCAGTACTTC
J: TRBJ2-7
size: -
D: -
V: TRBV20-1

CDR3: CASSPTWRGADVSSGYTF
DNA: TGTGCCAGCAGCCCTACATGGCGGGGGGCGGATGTCTCGAGTGGCTACACCTTC
J: TRBJ1-2
size: -
D: -
V: TRBV6-2/TRBV6-3

CDR3: CASSLGTGKAYEQYF
DNA: TGTGCCAGCAGCTTAGGGACAGGTAAAGCCTACGAGCAGTACTTC
J: TRBJ2-7
size: once
D: TRBD1
V: TRBV5-4

CDR3: CASSIVRVLSFNEQFF
DNA: TGTGCCAGTAGTATAGTGAGGGTTTTGTCTTTCAATGAGCAGTTCTTC
J: TRBJ2-1
size: -
D: -
V: TRBV19

CDR3: CATSGPDNHSGNTIYF
DNA: TGTGCCACCAGTGGTCCGGACAACCATTCTGGAAACACCATATATTTT
J: TRBJ1-3
size: -
D: -
V: TRBV24-1

CDR3: CASSAGLAGGGAHTDTQYF
DNA: TGTGCCAGCAGCGCCGGACTAGCGGGAGGAGGCGCGCACACAGATACGCAGTATTTT
J: TRBJ2-3
size: once
D: TRBD2
V: TRBV7-3

CDR3: CSVESLAGSNEQFF
DNA: TGCAGCGTTGAAAGCCTAGCGGGATCCAATGAGCAGTTCTTC
J: TRBJ2-1
size: -
D: TRBD2
V: TRBV29-1

CDR3: CASSQETSGANNEQFF
DNA: TGTGCCAGCAGCCAAGAAACCAGCGGGGCGAACAATGAGCAGTTCTTC
J: TRBJ2-1
size: -
D: TRBD2
V: TRBV4-2

CDR3: CASSQGATRGYTF
DNA: TGTGCCAGCAGCCAGGGGGCGACCAGGGGCTACACCTTC
J: TRBJ1-2
size: -
D: TRBD1
V: TRBV7-2

CDR3: CASRRGGPAVRNTEAFF
DNA: TGTGCCAGTAGACGGGGGGGACCCGCGGTGAGGAACACTGAAGCTTTCTTT
J: TRBJ1-1
size: -
D: -
V: TRBV19

CDR3: CASRQGWASNTGELFF
DNA: TGTGCCAGTAGGCAGGGGTGGGCCTCGAACACCGGGGAGCTGTTTTTT
J: TRBJ2-2
size: -
D: -
V: TRBV19

CDR3: CASSPKAGNEQFF
DNA: TGTGCCAGCTCACCGAAAGCGGGCAATGAGCAGTTCTTC
J: TRBJ2-1
size: -
D: -
V: TRBV18

CDR3: CASRQGYSGNTIYF
DNA: TGTGCCAGCCGCCAGGGGTACTCTGGAAACACCATATATTTT
J: TRBJ1-3
size: -
D: -
V: TRBV6-5

CDR3: CASTPGGSYNEQFF
DNA: TGTGCCAGCACCCCGGGGGGGTCGTACAATGAGCAGTTCTTC
J: TRBJ2-1
size: -
D: TRBD2
V: TRBV3-1/TRBV3-2

CDR3: CASSQDPRGEQYF
DNA: TGCGCCAGCAGCCAAGATCCCCGGGGAGAGCAGTACTTC
J: TRBJ2-7
size: few
D: -
V: TRBV4-3

CDR3: CASSIKRQLIYEQYF
DNA: TGTGCCAGTAGTATAAAGCGGCAACTGATCTACGAGCAGTACTTC
J: TRBJ2-7
size: -
D: -
V: TRBV19

CDR3: CASSFSSRIQETQYF
DNA: TGTGCCAGCAGTTTTTCCTCTAGAATCCAAGAGACCCAGTACTTC
J: TRBJ2-5
size: -
D: -
V: TRBV6-5

CDR3: CASSVTGGGYEQYF
DNA: TGTGCCAGCAGCGTGACAGGGGGAGGCTACGAGCAGTACTTC
J: TRBJ2-7
size: few
D: TRBD1
V: TRBV3-1/TRBV3-2

CDR3: CASSQRRTGIAGVSETQYF
DNA: TGCGCCAGCAGCCAAAGGAGGACCGGGATAGCGGGAGTATCCGAGACCCAGTACTTC
J: TRBJ2-5
size: -
D: TRBD2
V: TRBV4-1

CDR3: CASSLGGLAGAPLEGYTF
DNA: TGTGCCAGCAGCTTAGGGGGGCTCGCAGGGGCCCCTTTGGAAGGCTACACCTTC
J: TRBJ1-2
size: -
D: -
V: TRBV11-2

CDR3: CASSTYRGPRNTEAFF
DNA: TGTGCCAGCAGTACATACAGGGGGCCCAGGAACACTGAAGCTTTCTTT
J: TRBJ1-1
size: -
D: -
V: TRBV12-1

CDR3: CASSLAGGNQPQHF
DNA: TGTGCCAGCAGTCTGGCAGGGGGCAATCAGCCCCAGCATTTT
J: TRBJ1-5
size: -
D: -
V: TRBV27

CDR3: CASSLGGRRGNEKLFF
DNA: TGTGCCAGCAGCCTAGGCGGGCGCAGGGGTAATGAAAAACTGTTTTTT
J: TRBJ1-4
size: -
D: -
V: TRBV28

CDR3: CASIEIIGSEAFF
DNA: TGTGCCAGCATTGAAATAATCGGTTCCGAAGCTTTCTTT
J: TRBJ1-1
size: -
D: -
V: TRBV28

CDR3: CASSQKLAGDVDTQYF
DNA: TGTGCCAGCAGCCAGAAACTAGCGGGAGACGTGGATACGCAGTATTTT
J: TRBJ2-3
size: -
D: TRBD2
V: TRBV4-2

CDR3: CATSRDLLAGGLKPHYEQYF
DNA: TGTGCCACCAGCAGAGATTTACTAGCGGGGGGCCTGAAACCCCACTACGAGCAGTACTTC
J: TRBJ2-7
size: -
D: TRBD2
V: TRBV15

CDR3: CASSFEVLAPQHF
DNA: TGTGCCAGCAGTTTCGAGGTCCTGGCGCCCCAGCATTTT
J: TRBJ1-5
size: once
D: -
V: TRBV28

CDR3: CASSLAPGLAGFRGEQYF
DNA: TGTGCCAGCAGCTTAGCGCCGGGACTAGCGGGGTTTCGGGGCGAGCAGTACTTC
J: TRBJ2-7
size: -
D: TRBD2
V: TRBV13

CDR3: CASSLHRGLGNTEAFF
DNA: TGTGCCAGCAGCCTTCACAGGGGACTGGGGAACACTGAAGCTTTCTTT
J: TRBJ1-1
size: -
D: TRBD1
V: TRBV7-2

CDR3: CASSLSGGDEQYF
DNA: TGTGCCAGCAGCCTCTCGGGAGGGGACGAGCAGTACTTC
J: TRBJ2-7
size: -
D: TRBD2
V: TRBV7-3

CDR3: CASSYTGNTEAFF
DNA: TGTGCCAGCAGCTACACAGGGAACACTGAAGCTTTCTTT
J: TRBJ1-1
size: once
D: -
V: TRBV3-1/TRBV3-2

CDR3: CAISDPGQTGELFF
DNA: TGTGCCATCAGTGACCCCGGACAGACCGGGGAGCTGTTTTTT
J: TRBJ2-2
size: once
D: -
V: TRBV10-3

CDR3: CASSPTAYYEQYF
DNA: TGTGCCAGCAGCCCGACAGCGTACTACGAGCAGTACTTC
J: TRBJ2-7
size: -
D: -
V: TRBV12-3/TRBV12-4

CDR3: CAIRTGGPTEAFF
DNA: TGTGCCATCCGGACAGGGGGCCCCACTGAAGCTTTCTTT
J: TRBJ1-1
size: -
D: TRBD1
V: TRBV10-3

CDR3: CASSARPGQGGEKLFF
DNA: TGTGCCAGCAGCGCTCGACCGGGACAGGGAGGTGAAAAACTGTTTTTT
J: TRBJ1-4
size: -
D: TRBD1
V: TRBV9

CDR3: CASSPIPIRGEDYGYTF
DNA: TGTGCCAGCAGTCCCATCCCAATACGGGGAGAGGACTATGGCTACACCTTC
J: TRBJ1-2
size: -
D: -
V: TRBV28

CDR3: CASSIYRGEYGYTF
DNA: TGTGCCAGTAGTATCTACAGGGGAGAATATGGCTACACCTTC
J: TRBJ1-2
size: -
D: TRBD1
V: TRBV19

CDR3: CASSPRRSTGELFF
DNA: TGTGCCAGCAGCCCAAGGCGGTCCACCGGGGAGCTGTTTTTT
J: TRBJ2-2
size: -
D: -
V: TRBV11-3

CDR3: CASSSYQDLGGEKLFF
DNA: TGTGCCAGCAGTTCCTACCAAGACCTAGGAGGAGAAAAACTGTTTTTT
J: TRBJ1-4
size: -
D: -
V: TRBV28

CDR3: CASSRGGLAEYNEQFF
DNA: TGTGCCAGCAGTCGCGGGGGACTAGCGGAGTACAATGAGCAGTTCTTC
J: TRBJ2-1
size: -
D: TRBD2
V: TRBV27